This T cell receptor (beta chain) was recorded in a study of shared clonotypes between healthy human individuals. Study background: A donor's plate count was three for CD4 naive and three for CD4 memory; CD8 naive had two and CD8 memory one.

General study results and limits: Several donors showed sharing of about 5.5% of naive CD4 clonotypes.

Sequenced by immunoSEQ multiplex PCR; TCRdb stores in-frame clones only, minus some. The sample includes some 1.5 million clones, approximately 96% seen only once; the top ten take over 1%. Division of CD4+ cells produced a CD45RA+ naive subset and a CD45RA-negative memory subset. This clone was counted between two and nine times. Its specificity is not known. Other DNA sequences in this specimen translate into the identical CDR3. The sequence was collected from a man aged 25-45 years in good health. Input material: naive CD4+ T cells sorted from blood. Subset here: CD45RA+ positively selected.

The CDR3 region is CASSFSGSSYEQYF. The CDR3 nucleotides read TGTGCCAGCAGCTTTAGCGGGAGCTCCTACGAGCAGTACTTC. V is TRBV7-2 and J is TRBJ2-7; the match to TRBD2 covers 9 bases. The germline V gene encodes CDR1 SGHTA and CDR2 FQGNSA. V lost 3 bases and J lost 0; bases outside the gene matches: 0. The CDR3 is 14 amino acids.